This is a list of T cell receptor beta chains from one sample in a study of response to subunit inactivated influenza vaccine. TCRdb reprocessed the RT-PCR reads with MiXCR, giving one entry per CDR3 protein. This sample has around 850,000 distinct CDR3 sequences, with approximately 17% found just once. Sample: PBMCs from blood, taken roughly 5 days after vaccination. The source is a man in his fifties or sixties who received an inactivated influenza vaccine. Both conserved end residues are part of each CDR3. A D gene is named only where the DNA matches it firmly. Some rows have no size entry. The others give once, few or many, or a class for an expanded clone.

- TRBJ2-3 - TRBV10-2 TGCGCCAGCAGAGAGGGGAGTAGCACAGATACGCAGTATTTT CASREGSSTDTQYF
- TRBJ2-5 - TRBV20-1 TGCAGTGCTAGCCACCTTCCCCAAGAGACCCAGTACTTC CSASHLPQETQYF
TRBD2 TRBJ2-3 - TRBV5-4 TGTGCCAGCAGCTTGGGGACTAGCGGGAGCCCAACTAGCACAGATACGCAGTATTTT CASSLGTSGSPTSTDTQYF
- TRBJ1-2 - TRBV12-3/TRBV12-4 TGTGCCAGCAGCCCCTCCGGAAACTATGGCTACACCTTC CASSPSGNYGYTF
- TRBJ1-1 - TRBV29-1 TGCAGCGTTGGGCAGAACACTGAAGCTTTCTTT CSVGQNTEAFF
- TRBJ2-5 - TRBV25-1 TGTGCCAGCAGTGAAGGGACCGCCTGGGGCGTCCAAGAGACCCAGTACTTC CASSEGTAWGVQETQYF
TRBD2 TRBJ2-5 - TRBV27 TGTGCCAGCAGTTTAGCGGATCTAGCGGGGGCGGAGACCCAGTACTTC CASSLADLAGAETQYF
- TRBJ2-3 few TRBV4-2 TGTGCCAGCAGCCAAGATAAGAGGGTGGGGACCACAGATACGCAGTATTTT CASSQDKRVGTTDTQYF
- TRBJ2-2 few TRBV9 TGTGCCAGCAGCGCCTCGGGGGCCAGGACCGGGGAGCTGTTTTTT CASSASGARTGELFF
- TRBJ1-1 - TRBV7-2 TGTGCCAGCAGCCCGAGCTACACTGAAGCTTTCTTT CASSPSYTEAFF
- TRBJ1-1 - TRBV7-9 TGTGCCAGCAGCTTAGGTTCAGCCATCCACATGAACACTGAAGCTTTCTTT CASSLGSAIHMNTEAFF
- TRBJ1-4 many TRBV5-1 TGCGCCAGCAGCTTCTCTTTGGGTGAAAAACTGTTTTTT CASSFSLGEKLFF
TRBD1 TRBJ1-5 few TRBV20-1 TGCAGTGCCACGCCAGGGACAGGGGTTGGTCAGCCCCAGCATTTT CSATPGTGVGQPQHF
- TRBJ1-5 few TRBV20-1 TGCAGTGCTAGAGATCGAGAAAGGGGAAGCAATCAGCCCCAGCATTTT CSARDRERGSNQPQHF
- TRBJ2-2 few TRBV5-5 TGTGCCAGCAGCATTGCACGTACGAACACCGGGGAGCTGTTTTTT CASSIARTNTGELFF
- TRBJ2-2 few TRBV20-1 TGCAGTGCTAGAGCTGGGGGAGGGGGCATGACCGGGGAGCTGTTTTTT CSARAGGGGMTGELFF
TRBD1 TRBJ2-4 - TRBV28 TGTGCCAGCTGGGACAGGGGGACCAAAAACATTCAGTACTTC CASWDRGTKNIQYF
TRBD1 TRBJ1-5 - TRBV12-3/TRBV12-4 TGTGCCAGCAGTGGACAGGCGCCCCAGCCCCAGCATTTT CASSGQAPQPQHF
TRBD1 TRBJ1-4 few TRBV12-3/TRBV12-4 TGTGCCAGCAGTTTAGCACAGGGGGTCGAAAAACTGTTTTTT CASSLAQGVEKLFF
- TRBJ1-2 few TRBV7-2 TGTGCCAGCAGCTTAGGCGCAGGGGAAACATGGAACTATGGCTACACCTTC CASSLGAGETWNYGYTF
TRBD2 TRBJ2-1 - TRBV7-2 TGTGCCAGCAGCCCAGACGGGGGGAGTTGGAATGAGCAGTTCTTC CASSPDGGSWNEQFF
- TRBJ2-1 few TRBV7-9 TGTGCCAGCAGCTTAGGTTCGGTTGAGCAGTTCTTC CASSLGSVEQFF
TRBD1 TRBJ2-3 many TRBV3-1 TGTGCCAGCAGCCCGGGGACAGGCACAGATACGCAGTATTTT CASSPGTGTDTQYF
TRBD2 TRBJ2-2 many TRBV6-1 TGTGCCAGCAGCCCTACTAGCGGGAGCACCGGGGAGCTGTTTTTT CASSPTSGSTGELFF
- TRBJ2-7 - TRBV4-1 TGCGCCAGCAGCCACCTTGGAGGGCGATACTACGAGCAGTACTTC CASSHLGGRYYEQYF
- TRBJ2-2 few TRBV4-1 TGCGCCAGCAGCCAAGATGCGGCAGGGTCCGGGGAGCTGTTTTTT CASSQDAAGSGELFF
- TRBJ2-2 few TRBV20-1 TGCAGTGCTAGCAGCATAGAGAACACCGGGGAGCTGTTTTTT CSASSIENTGELFF
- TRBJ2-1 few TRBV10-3 TGTGCCATCAGTGAGTCGGGCAGGGAAAATCTCAATGAGCAGTTCTTC CAISESGRENLNEQFF
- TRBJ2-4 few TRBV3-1 TGTGCCAGCAGCACTACGGCCAACATTCAGTACTTC CASSTTANIQYF